Sequencing of this TCR beta chain was carried out in a study of T cell repertoires in cytomegalovirus infection. Study observations and caveats: CMV-specific HLA-C-restricted TCR beta clonotypes dominated the ex vivo response. Summed frequency of public TCR beta families distinguished CMV carriers with the relevant HLA.

Per the germline V gene, CDR1 is SGHAT and CDR2 is FQNNGV. This CDR3 is built from 17 residues. Trimming at V came to 5 bases and at J to 4 bases, leaving 7 bases not matched to a gene. Using its own MiXCR run on the reads, TCRdb lists one record per CDR3 protein. The table includes 450,000 to 550,000 distinct CDR3 sequences, approximately 17% detected once. This clonotype was seen a few times. The antigen is not known. The chain recombines TRBV11-2 with TRBJ2-6; 11 bases align to TRBD1. Sequencing was done on a sample of CD8+ T cells from PBMCs. The source is a human donor in good health (CMV status not recorded). Some clones in this sample may be carry-over from other donors' samples. CDR3 loop: CASSPGQGALGANVLTF. CDR3 DNA sequence: TGTGCCAGCAGCCCCGGACAGGGGGCGCTCGGGGCCAACGTCCTGACTTTC. The entire variable domain, with the rest obtained from reference TRBV11-2 and TRBJ2-6, is as follows: EAGVAQSPRYKIIEKRQSVAFWCNPISGHATLYWYQQILGQGPKLLIQFQNNGVVDDSQLPKDRFSAERLKGVDSTLKIQPAKLEDSAVYLCASSPGQGALGANVLTFGAGSRLTVL.